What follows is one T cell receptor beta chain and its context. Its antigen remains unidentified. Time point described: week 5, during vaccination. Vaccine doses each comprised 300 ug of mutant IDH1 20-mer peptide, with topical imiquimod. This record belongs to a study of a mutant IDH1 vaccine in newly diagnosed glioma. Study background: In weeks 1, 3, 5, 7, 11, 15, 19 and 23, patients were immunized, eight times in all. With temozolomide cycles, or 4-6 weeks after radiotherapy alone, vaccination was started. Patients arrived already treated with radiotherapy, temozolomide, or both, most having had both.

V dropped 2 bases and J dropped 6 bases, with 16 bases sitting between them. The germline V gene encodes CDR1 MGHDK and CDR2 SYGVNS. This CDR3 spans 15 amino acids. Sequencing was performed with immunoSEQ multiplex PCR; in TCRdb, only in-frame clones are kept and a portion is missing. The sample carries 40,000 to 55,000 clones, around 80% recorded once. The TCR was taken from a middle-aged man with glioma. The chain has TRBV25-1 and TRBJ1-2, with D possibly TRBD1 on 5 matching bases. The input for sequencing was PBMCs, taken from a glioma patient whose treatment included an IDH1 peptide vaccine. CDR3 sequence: CASSELTVGIHGYTF. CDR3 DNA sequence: TGTGCCAGCAGTGAACTGACAGTGGGCATCCATGGCTACACCTTC.